The 25 T cell receptor beta chains reported below all come from one sample, sequenced in a study of beta chain features in type 1 diabetes. Antigens of these TCRs are unknown. Expressed TCRB transcripts were sequenced because the isolated RNA had all been reverse transcribed beforehand. The method was immunoSEQ multiplex PCR; TCRdb's version includes in-frame clones alone and lacks a portion of them. The sample carries more than 250,000 clones, over 20% recorded once. General study results and limits: TCRB CDR3 length was moderately but significantly reduced in all four CD4+ subsets of Type 1 diabetes patients.

Sequencing used naive CD4+ T cells from blood. Receptor source: a woman between 40 and 55 years old with type 1 diabetes.

This clone has a handful of counts. This chain joins TRBV7-9 and TRBJ2-7; 7 nucleotides align to TRBD1. J gave up 7 bases and V 6 bases, and 12 bases lay outside the gene matches. Germline-derived CDR1 and CDR2 are SEHNR and FQNEAQ (reference sequence). There are 14 residues in the CDR3. The CDR3 region has the DNA TGTGCCAGCAGATCCAGCGACAGGGTAGGGGAGCAGTACTTC. Residues: CASRSSDRVGEQYF.

This clone was seen more than once but under ten times. V usage is TRBV6-6 and J usage is TRBJ1-1; possible D gene TRBD1, 5 bases. CDR3 length: 13 amino acids. Per germline, CDR1 MNHNY and CDR2 SVGAGI (reference sequence). V was shortened by 2 bases and J by 8 bases, with 12 bases between the two germline ends. Written as DNA, the CDR3 is TGTGCCAGCAGTTACACGGGCGGGGGGGAAGCTTTCTTT. Encoded protein: CASSYTGGGEAFF.

The rearrangement links TRBV4-1 to TRBJ2-3; D not resolved. The CDR3 spans 13 residues. Trimming took 4 bases from V and 2 from J, leaving 7 bases between them. Per the germline V gene, CDR1 is MGHRA and CDR2 is YSYEKL. CDR3 nucleotide sequence: TGCGCCAGCAGCCGTCCTAACACAGATACGCAGTATTTT. It yields the protein CASSRPNTDTQYF.

The sample holds a few counts of this clone. The chain is built from TRBV29-1 and TRBJ1-1; D may be TRBD1 (5 bases). The V gene's germline CDR1 is SQVTM and CDR2 ANQGSEA. V was shortened by 7 bases and J by 1 base, with 10 bases between the two germline ends. The CDR3 is 12 amino acids. The CDR3: CSADDRNTEAFF. CDR3 bases: TGCAGCGCTGATGACAGGAACACTGAAGCTTTCTTT.

The chain couples TRBV28 to TRBJ1-2, with unresolved D. V lost 3 bases and J lost 4, with 12 bases in between. This CDR3 has 14 amino acids. CDR1 and CDR2 (germline): MDHEN, SYDVKM. The CDR3 spells CASSFGVQGYGYTF. The CDR3, as DNA: TGTGCCAGCAGTTTCGGGGTCCAAGGCTATGGCTACACCTTC.

CDR3 residues: CASSPQGGNYEQYF. The DNA of the CDR3 is TGTGCCAGCAGCCCCCAAGGAGGGAACTACGAGCAGTACTTC. The J gene is TRBJ2-7, the V gene TRBV14; a possible D gene is TRBD2 (6 bases). V lost 4 bases, J lost 3 bases, and 13 bases lay in between. This CDR3 spans 14 amino acids. Looked up from germline, CDR1 is SGHDN and CDR2 is FVKESK.

V gene TRBV29-1 combines with J gene TRBJ1-1; possible D gene TRBD1, 5 bases. The V and J ends lost 3 bases and 1 base respectively, with 9 bases between them. The CDR3 contains 13 residues. The V gene's germline CDR1 is SQVTM and CDR2 ANQGSEA. CDR3 in DNA: TGCAGCGTTGAGCAGACAGCGAACACTGAAGCTTTCTTT. The encoded protein is CSVEQTANTEAFF.

V gene TRBV28 combines with J gene TRBJ1-1; 7 bases are shared with TRBD1. The CDR3 spans 17 residues. Germline values: CDR1 MDHEN, CDR2 SYDVKM. V dropped 5 bases and J dropped 2; count of bases not matched to a gene: 14. CDR3 nucleotides: TGTGCCAGCAGTCCCCGACAGGGATCGGCGGTAAACACTGAAGCTTTCTTT. Its translation: CASSPRQGSAVNTEAFF.

This rearrangement joins TRBV5-1 to TRBJ1-1; 7 nucleotides align to TRBD1. Per germline, CDR1 SGHRS and CDR2 YFSETQ. The CDR3 runs 13 residues. Losses at the gene ends were 4 bases for V and 7 bases for J; bases not matched to a gene: 7. CDR3 region: CASSPSQGIEAFF. CDR3 nucleotide sequence: TGCGCCAGCAGCCCCTCACAGGGGATTGAAGCTTTCTTT.

This clone was detected a few times. This chain connects TRBV7-6 to TRBJ2-6; the D is unclear. V shed 1 base and J shed 0 bases, with 16 bases lying between them. Germline CDR1 reads SGHVS; CDR2 reads FNYEAQ. The CDR3 extends over 19 amino acids. CDR3 bases: TGTGCCAGCAGCTTAGGGTTAAGGCTATCGGGCTCTGGGGCCAACGTCCTGACTTTC. Protein sequence: CASSLGLRLSGSGANVLTF.

This clone was seen only a few times. In the same sample, other DNA sequences code for this CDR3. J is TRBJ2-5 and V is TRBV5-4; TRBD2 might be the D (6 bases). The CDR3 spans 13 residues. Germline lookup yields CDR1 SGHNT and CDR2 YYREEE (reference sequence). Trimming removed 0 bases from V and 5 bases from J, with 8 bases in between. This CDR3 is CASSLAGGETQYF. The CDR3 coding sequence is TGTGCCAGCAGCTTGGCCGGAGGGGAGACCCAGTACTTC.

The chain uses TRBV9 and TRBJ2-1, with D perhaps matching TRBD2 (6 bases). V lost 0 bases and J 4 bases, leaving 17 bases between the germline ends. CDR1 and CDR2 from the germline V gene are SGDLS and YYNGEE. The CDR3 contains 17 residues. CDR3 nucleotide sequence: TGTGCCAGCAGCGTAGCCTCCGGACCTCGGGAGTACAATGAGCAGTTCTTC. Its translation: CASSVASGPREYNEQFF. Full variable domain (rest looked up from reference TRBV9 and TRBJ2-1): DSGVTQTPKHLITATGQRVTLRCSPRSGDLSVYWYQQSLDQGLQFLIQYYNGEERAKGNILERFSAQQFPDLHSELNLSSLELGDSALYFCASSVASGPREYNEQFFGPGTRLTVL.

This clone was seen only a few times. V gene TRBV6-5 combines with J gene TRBJ2-1, with TRBD2 matching over 11 bases. Trimming at V came to 4 bases and at J to 7 bases, leaving 6 bases not matched to a gene. The germline V gene encodes CDR1 MNHEY and CDR2 SVGAGI. The CDR3 sequence is 15 residues long. CDR3 bases: TGTGCCAGCAGTTTAGCGGGAGGGCCGAGGAATGAGCAGTTCTTC. Protein sequence: CASSLAGGPRNEQFF.

This clone occurred a few times. The gene calls are TRBV18 and TRBJ1-1; TRBD1 agrees at 7 bases. This CDR3 has 13 residues. Losses at the gene ends were 6 bases for V and 1 base for J; bases not matched to a gene: 2. Germline-derived CDR1 and CDR2 are KGHSH and LQKENI. The CDR3 sequence is CASSGQPNTEAFF. DNA for the CDR3: TGTGCCAGCTCGGGACAGCCGAACACTGAAGCTTTCTTT.

J is TRBJ2-7 and V is TRBV11-3; 8 positions agree with TRBD1. Trimming cost V 2 bases and J 13 bases; bases outside gene matches: 10. The germline V gene encodes CDR1 SGHNT and CDR2 YENEEA. The CDR3 loop spans 13 amino acids. In DNA, the CDR3 is TGTGCCAGCAGCTTACATCCGGACAGGGAGATCTACTTC. The encoded protein is CASSLHPDREIYF.

The chain has TRBV29-1 and TRBJ1-4; a possible D gene is TRBD1 (5 bases). Trimming removed 3 bases from V and 1 base from J, with 9 bases in between. The V gene's germline CDR1 is SQVTM and CDR2 ANQGSEA. The CDR3 is made up of 14 amino acids. CDR3 coding DNA: TGCAGCGTTGACCGACAGCTAACTAATGAAAAACTGTTTTTT. Translated: CSVDRQLTNEKLFF.

The chain is built from TRBV29-1 and TRBJ2-7, with TRBD2 identical over 14 bases. Per germline, CDR1 SQVTM and CDR2 ANQGSEA. This CDR3 has 14 amino acids. The trim removed 7 bases at V and 8 bases at J, leaving 10 bases unmatched. The CDR3 reads CSARGLAGVTQQYF. In DNA form, the CDR3 reads TGCAGCGCCCGGGGACTAGCGGGAGTCACCCAGCAGTACTTC.

J is TRBJ1-1 and V is TRBV6-6; D is possibly TRBD1 (5 bases). V was clipped by 0 bases and J by 1 base, with 6 bases between them. This CDR3 is 14 amino acids long. The germline V gene encodes CDR1 MNHNY and CDR2 SVGAGI (reference sequence). The CDR3 spells CASSYSTANTEAFF. Written as DNA, the CDR3 is TGTGCCAGCAGTTACTCGACAGCGAACACTGAAGCTTTCTTT.

The CDR3 DNA follows: TGTGCCAGCAGCTTAGGAATCGCCGGGACAGACAATTCCTACGAGCAGTACTTC. Protein sequence: CASSLGIAGTDNSYEQYF. This chain links TRBV7-2 with TRBJ2-7, with 7 bases that match TRBD1. CDR1 is SGHTA and CDR2 is FQGNSA in the germline V gene. The trim removed 1 base at V and 1 base at J, leaving 13 bases unmatched. The CDR3 spans 18 residues.

In this sample, this clone turned up a few times. The genes are TRBV5-4 and TRBJ1-2; D uncertain. Germline CDR1 is SGHNT and CDR2 is YYREEE (reference sequence). The V end was cut by 4 bases, the J end by 2 bases, with 9 bases between. The CDR3 is 13 amino acids. The chain's CDR3 is CASSPAVNYGYTF. DNA for the CDR3: TGTGCCAGCAGCCCGGCGGTGAACTATGGCTACACCTTC.

The chain links TRBV7-9 to TRBJ1-2; D gene uncertain. V was clipped by 5 bases and J by 6 bases, with 7 bases between them. Germline CDR1 SEHNR, CDR2 FQNEAQ (reference sequence). CDR3 length: 11 residues. CDR3 protein: CASSPSDGYTF. DNA of the CDR3: TGTGCCAGCAGCCCCAGCGATGGCTACACCTTC.

This clone was counted a few times. It is unclear where the CDR3 begins or ends on the DNA, so no DNA is shown, and the CDR3 is as TCRdb lists it. The chain links TRBV28 to TRBJ1-5; the tabulated D call, TRBD1, remains unverified against the DNA. Looked up from germline, CDR1 is MDHEN and CDR2 is SYDVKM. The CDR3 has 15 residues if both end residues are counted. CDR3 sequence reads: CASSSSDRANQPQHF.

The V gene is TRBV7-2, the J gene TRBJ2-1, with TRBD2 matching over 11 bases. V was pared by 7 bases and J by 0 bases, with 8 bases of the junction left unmatched. The germline V gene encodes CDR1 SGHTA and CDR2 FQGNSA. CDR3 length: 17 residues. The CDR3 loop is CASTQGTSGSSYNEQFF. DNA for the CDR3: TGTGCCAGCACTCAGGGGACTAGCGGCAGCTCCTACAATGAGCAGTTCTTC.

The chain joins TRBV7-2 to TRBJ2-3, with 9 bases matching TRBD2. CDR3 length equals 16 residues. Germline lookup yields CDR1 SGHTA and CDR2 FQGNSA. Trimming cost V 1 base and J 5 bases; bases outside gene matches: 7. CDR3 protein: CASSLVAGGRLDTQYF. The DNA for the CDR3 is TGTGCCAGCAGCTTAGTTGCGGGAGGGCGGTTAGATACGCAGTATTTT.

The chain joins TRBV9 to TRBJ2-7, with D possibly TRBD1 on 5 matching bases. Germline assignment: CDR1 SGDLS and CDR2 YYNGEE. The CDR3 covers 15 residues. The V end was cut by 3 bases, the J end by 2 bases, with 15 bases between. The CDR3 reads CASSATTAPTYEQYF. The CDR3 nucleotides are TGTGCCAGCAGCGCAACGACAGCACCGACCTACGAGCAGTACTTC.